The 21 T cell receptor beta chains below were found in one sample sequenced in a study of T cells after yellow fever vaccination. TCRdb passed the 5' RACE reads through MiXCR, listing each CDR3 protein once. The sample has a few hundred thousand distinct CDR3 sequences; 17% are singletons. The sample was PBMCs, taken 4 to 5 days after the first yellow fever vaccination. Receptors originate from a man aged 18 to 35 who received the YFV17D yellow fever vaccine.

The rearrangement links TRBV18 to TRBJ1-1, with 7 nucleotides matching TRBD1. CDR1 and CDR2 from the germline V gene are KGHSH and LQKENI. V was pared by 1 base and J by 5 bases, with 13 bases of the junction left unmatched. CDR3 length: 17 amino acids. Written as DNA, the CDR3 is TGTGCCAGCTCACCACAGGGGGCAGGGGGTACGCGGACTGAAGCTTTCTTT. Its protein product is CASSPQGAGGTRTEAFF.

The V call is TRBV12-5, the J call TRBJ1-1, with TRBD1 matching 9 bases. This CDR3 has 14 amino acids. Trimming cost V 5 bases and J 4 bases; bases outside gene matches: 5. The germline gives CDR1 LGHNT, CDR2 FRNRAP. This chain's CDR3 is CASGPGTGPTEAFF. CDR3 DNA sequence: TGTGCTAGTGGTCCAGGGACAGGGCCCACTGAAGCTTTCTTT.

This clonotype was counted between two and nine times. V gene TRBV19 combines with J gene TRBJ2-3, with D possibly being TRBD2 (6 bases). The germline V gene has CDR1 LNHDA and CDR2 SQIVND (reference sequence). Trimming removed 5 bases from V and 3 bases from J, with 15 bases in between. The length of the CDR3 is 15 residues. The DNA of the CDR3 is TGTGCCAGTAGTGGGACTTCAGGGAGGACAGATACGCAGTATTTT. Amino acid sequence: CASSGTSGRTDTQYF.

Details on this clonotype: Just one base apart from a much larger clone, this may be a read error. It is likely a read error, because the conserved phenylalanine at the end of the CDR3 is missing. The rearrangement uses TRBV3-1 and TRBJ2-1; possible D gene TRBD1, 5 bases. With 3 bases removed from V and 4 bases from J, the gap between germline ends came to 13 bases. This CDR3 is 15 amino acids long. The germline V gene encodes CDR1 LGHDT and CDR2 YNNKEL (reference sequence). As DNA, the CDR3 is TGTGCCAGCAGCCAGACCCTGACAGTGTACAATGAGCAGTTCTTA. Protein: CASSQTLTVYNEQFL.

This chain joins TRBV6-6 and TRBJ2-7; D call uncertain. Germline V gene data show CDR1 as MNHNY and CDR2 as SVGAGI (reference sequence). The CDR3 has 13 amino acids. Trimming took off 0 bases at V and 1 base at J, with 4 bases between the two ends. CDR3 residues: CASSYSYSYEQYF. For the CDR3, the DNA is TGTGCCAGCAGTTACTCCTATTCCTACGAGCAGTACTTC.

The rearrangement joins TRBV20-1 to TRBJ2-7; 7 nucleotides match TRBD1. This CDR3 has 14 residues. CDR1 DFQATT and CDR2 SNEGSKA come from the germline V gene (reference sequence). V gave up 2 bases and J gave up 5 bases; unmatched junction bases: 9. CDR3 sequence (DNA): TGCAGTGCTAGAACCAACAGGGGATGGGACGAGCAGTACGTC. Encoded protein: CSARTNRGWDEQYV.

This clonotype has a handful of counts. The rearrangement links TRBV19 to TRBJ2-7; possible D gene TRBD1, 6 bases. This CDR3 contains 15 residues. Germline V gene sequence: CDR1 LNHDA, CDR2 SQIVND (reference sequence). The V end was cut by 5 bases, the J end by 2 bases, with 16 bases between. The CDR3 here is CASSLNRGGPYEQYF. The CDR3 coding sequence is TGTGCCAGTAGTTTAAACAGAGGGGGTCCCTACGAGCAGTACTTC.

The rearrangement joins TRBV11-2 to TRBJ2-7; D possibly corresponds to TRBD1 (6 bases). Germline assignment: CDR1 SGHAT and CDR2 FQNNGV. This CDR3 contains 16 residues. Trimming stripped 5 bases from V and 5 bases from J, with 22 bases between. The CDR3 DNA sequence: TGTGCCAGCAGCCAAAACAGGGACCCCTCTCGGGACGAGCAGTACGTC. Translated, it gives CASSQNRDPSRDEQYV.

This clonotype was seen only a few times. The chain is built from TRBV11-2 and TRBJ2-4; no reliable D call. Germline loops: CDR1 SGHAT, CDR2 FQNNGV. The CDR3 sequence is 18 residues long. V was pared by 3 bases and J by 0 bases, with 18 bases between. This CDR3 reads CASSLESWDLLAKNIQYF. The CDR3 nucleotides are TGTGCCAGCAGCTTGGAGAGCTGGGATTTACTAGCCAAAAACATTCAGTACTTC.

The chain joins TRBV7-2 to TRBJ2-7; 10 positions agree with TRBD1. The V gene's germline CDR1 is SGHTA and CDR2 FQGNSA. The CDR3 sequence is 15 residues long. Trimming at V came to 5 bases and at J to 4 bases, leaving 8 bases not matched to a gene. The CDR3 loop reads CASSMPGQGTYEQYF. In DNA, the CDR3 is TGTGCCAGCAGCATGCCGGGACAGGGGACATACGAGCAGTACTTC. The full variable domain, its missing parts supplied by reference TRBV7-2 and TRBJ2-7, is GAGVSQSPSNKVTEKGKDVELRCDPISGHTALYWYRQSLGQGLEFLIYFQGNSAPDKSGLPSDRFSAERTGGSVSTLTIQRTQQEDSAVYLCASSMPGQGTYEQYFGPGTRLTVT.

This clonotype was seen a handful of times. The chain employs TRBV20-1 and TRBJ1-4, with D perhaps matching TRBD1 (5 bases). From germline, CDR1 is DFQATT and CDR2 SNEGSKA (reference sequence). V dropped 3 bases and J dropped 8 bases, with 16 bases sitting between them. The CDR3 consists of 14 residues. The CDR3 region has the DNA TGCAGTGCTAGCTTTCGGCAGGGACGGGAAAAACTGTTTTTT. Its protein product is CSASFRQGREKLFF.

This clonotype was seen repeatedly, ten times or more. This chain links TRBV4-3 with TRBJ2-5; perhaps D is TRBD1 or TRBD2 (5 bases each). The germline CDR1 and CDR2 sequences are LGHNA and YSLEER. V was cut by 0 bases and J by 1 base, with 9 bases left in between. The CDR3 is 15 amino acids. The CDR3 DNA reads TGCGCCAGCAGCCAAGATATGAGGGGCCAAGAGACCCAGTACTTC. Amino acids: CASSQDMRGQETQYF.

The genes are TRBV4-3 and TRBJ1-6; possibly TRBD1 for D (5 bases). This CDR3 spans 18 amino acids. From germline, CDR1 is LGHNA and CDR2 YSLEER. V was trimmed by 1 base and J by 0 bases, leaving 13 bases between them. The DNA of the CDR3 is TGCGCCAGCAGCCAAGCCCCCAAAGACAGCTCCTATAATTCACCCCTCCACTTT. The encoded protein is CASSQAPKDSSYNSPLHF.

This clonotype was detected only a few times. The chain is built from TRBV19 and TRBJ2-7, with D perhaps assigned TRBD1 or TRBD2 (6 bases each). There are 15 residues in the CDR3. Trimming stripped 3 bases from V and 6 bases from J, with 18 bases between. CDR1 is LNHDA, CDR2 SQIVND, per germline (reference sequence). The CDR3: CASSISGAGLSEQYF. In nucleotides, the CDR3 is TGTGCCAGTAGTATTTCGGGGGCAGGACTGTCCGAGCAGTACTTC.

The chain couples TRBV9 to TRBJ1-1; D may be TRBD1 (5 bases). The V end lost 0 bases, the J end lost 1 base, and 13 bases lay between the germline ends. The CDR3 runs 16 residues. CDR1 is SGDLS and CDR2 is YYNGEE in the germline V gene. CDR3 protein: CASSVAGEGTNTEAFF. The CDR3 DNA is TGTGCCAGCAGCGTAGCGGGGGAGGGAACGAACACTGAAGCTTTCTTT.

This sequence joins TRBV28 and TRBJ2-7; D might be TRBD1 (5 bases). Germline V gene lookup returns CDR1 MDHEN and CDR2 SYDVKM. The CDR3 is 11 residues long. Trimming pared 6 bases from V and 4 bases from J, leaving 7 bases between. In DNA, the CDR3 is TGTGCCAGCAGAGGGGAATACGAGCAGTACTTC. Translating it yields CASRGEYEQYF.

CDR3 sequence reads: CASSPPVLTGGELFF. As DNA, the CDR3 is TGTGCCAGCAGCCCTCCTGTACTAACCGGCGGGGAGCTGTTTTTT. The chain joins TRBV7-9 to TRBJ2-2; D call uncertain. Trimming shortened V by 5 bases and J by 7 bases, and 17 bases separated the two germline ends. There are 15 residues in the CDR3. Germline CDR1 reads SEHNR; CDR2 reads FQNEAQ (reference sequence).

V is TRBV2 and J is TRBJ2-5; D is undetermined. The CDR3 runs to 14 residues. Trimming stripped 2 bases from V and 2 bases from J, with 9 bases between. Looked up from germline, CDR1 is SNHLY and CDR2 is FYNNEI. CDR3 protein: CASSERSTQETQYF. CDR3 DNA: TGTGCCAGCAGTGAAAGGTCTACACAAGAGACCCAGTACTTC.

This clonotype appeared many times. The chain uses TRBV25-1 and TRBJ2-7, with 7 bases lining up with TRBD1. The ends lost 6 bases at V and 0 bases at J; junction bases unmatched: 8. The germline gives CDR1 MGHDK, CDR2 SYGVNS. There are 15 residues in the CDR3. The CDR3, as DNA: TGTGCCAGCAGCCCCAGTGACAGGGCCTCCTACGAGCAGTACTTC. This translates into CASSPSDRASYEQYF.

CDR3 sequence (DNA): TGCAGCGTTGGGGGGATGGGACTAGCGAAGACCCAGTACTTC. It translates to CSVGGMGLAKTQYF. V gene TRBV29-1 combines with J gene TRBJ2-5; 10 bases fit TRBD2. J gave up 6 bases and V 4 bases, and 8 bases lay outside the gene matches. Germline V CDR1 and CDR2: SQVTM, ANQGSEA. CDR3 length: 14 residues.

This clonotype appeared a few times. The gene calls are TRBV6-5 and TRBJ2-2; 7 bases fit TRBD1. This CDR3 contains 18 residues. The V segment lost 4 bases and the J segment 1 base; nucleotides outside the gene matches: 12. Germline lookup yields CDR1 MNHEY and CDR2 SVGAGI. Here the CDR3 DNA reads TGTGCCAGCAGTTCCCCTAATTCCGGGACAGAGAACACCGGGGAGCTGTTTTTT. Amino acid sequence: CASSSPNSGTENTGELFF.